This T cell receptor beta chain is from a study of blood T cell dynamics during melanoma immunotherapy. The trim removed 3 bases at V and 5 bases at J, leaving 7 bases unmatched. Germline V gene lookup returns CDR1 MGHRA and CDR2 YSYEKL. This CDR3 has 15 residues. Measured with immunoSEQ multiplex PCR; TCRdb has only the in-frame clones, and not every one. The top ten clones hold over 8% of a sample with about 800 clones, approximately 90% of them seen once. Study outcomes and limitations: From T0 to W3, cfDNA rearrangement efficiency rose in disease-control patients but not progressors.

Time point reported: pre-treatment baseline. Regarding this clone: Antigen specificity is unknown.

The chain links TRBV4-1 to TRBJ2-3; the match to TRBD2 covers 8 bases. The receptor's source is a human donor with melanoma. Sequenced here: cell-free DNA from blood, sampled from a patient treated with checkpoint blockade. The CDR3 is CASSHRTSSQDTQYF. CDR3 DNA: TGCGCCAGCAGCCATCGGACTAGCAGTCAAGATACGCAGTATTTT.